Listed below are T cell receptor beta chains from one sample, sequenced in a study of blood T cells in healthy people across ages. TCRdb called the 5' RACE reads again in MiXCR, with one record for every CDR3 protein. Here the sample spans about 970,000 distinct CDR3 sequences, roughly half being singletons. The sequencing input was blood. The source of these receptors is a woman in her fifties or sixties in good health. The CDR3 runs from the conserved cysteine through the conserved F or W. D genes are given only for firm matches. Rows give clone size only sometimes, using once, few, many, or a class for an expanded clone.

j_call d_call clone_size v_call cdr3_nt cdr3_aa
TRBJ1-2 - few TRBV7-6 TGTGCCAGCAGCTTCGGGGGAGTTTATGGCTACACCTTC CASSFGGVYGYTF
TRBJ2-5 TRBD1 - TRBV7-2 TGTGCCAGCAGCTTGGGGATGACAGGGGGGCAAGAGACCCAGTACTTC CASSLGMTGGQETQYF
TRBJ1-2 TRBD1 - TRBV5-4 TGTGCCAGCAGCGCGGACAGGGCCTATGGCTACACCTTC CASSADRAYGYTF
TRBJ2-5 TRBD1 - TRBV2 TGTGCCACAAGACAGGGGACGGGCGAGACCCAGTACTTC CATRQGTGETQYF
TRBJ2-7 - - TRBV4-1 TGCGCCAGCAGCCAAGCCCTTCTGCGGGAACACGAGCAGTACTTC CASSQALLREHEQYF
TRBJ2-7 - - TRBV9 TGTGCCAACAGCGTAGATAACGGGAGACTTTCCTACGAGCAGTACTTC CANSVDNGRLSYEQYF
TRBJ2-7 - - TRBV7-3 TGTGCCAGCAGCTTAAATTTTAAATCGGAGCAGTACTTC CASSLNFKSEQYF
TRBJ2-3 - - TRBV10-3 TGTGCCATCACCGTTAATGGGGAACTCGGGGATACGCAGTATTTT CAITVNGELGDTQYF
TRBJ1-1 - few TRBV18 TGTGCCAGCTCACCAAGTCCTAACACTGAAGCTTTCTTT CASSPSPNTEAFF
TRBJ1-5 TRBD1 - TRBV12-3/TRBV12-4 TGTGCCAGTTCAGACAGGGAGAATAGGGACAATCAGCCCCAGCATTTT CASSDRENRDNQPQHF
TRBJ2-7 TRBD1 - TRBV24-1 TGTGCCACCAGTGGGTCCGGGACAGGGACCCACGAGCAGTACTTC CATSGSGTGTHEQYF
TRBJ1-5 - - TRBV12-3/TRBV12-4 TGTGCCAGCAGTGGGACGATGGTCAATCAGCCCCAGCATTTT CASSGTMVNQPQHF
TRBJ2-2 - - TRBV3-1 TGTGCCAGCAGCCAACACGGAGCGTCCTCCGGGGAGCTGTTTTTT CASSQHGASSGELFF
TRBJ2-7 - - TRBV7-2 TGTGCCAGCAGCTTAGGTTCAAGCCACGAGCAGTACTTC CASSLGSSHEQYF
TRBJ2-3 - few TRBV20-1 TGCAGTGCCCCGGGTACCACAGATACGCAGTATTTT CSAPGTTDTQYF
TRBJ2-7 - few TRBV30 TGTGCCTGGACCCGGGACACGAAATACGAGCAGTACTTC CAWTRDTKYEQYF
TRBJ2-7 - - TRBV29-1 TGCAGCGTTGAAATAGGGGCCGAGCAGTACTTC CSVEIGAEQYF
TRBJ2-7 TRBD1 many TRBV29-1 TGCAGCGCCATGGGACAGAGCTCCTACGAGCAGTACTTC CSAMGQSSYEQYF
TRBJ2-1 - - TRBV18 TGTGCCAGCTCACCTATGGCGGAGGGAAGGAATGAGCAGTTCTTC CASSPMAEGRNEQFF
TRBJ2-7 - - TRBV4-1 TGCGCCAGCAGCCAAGTTAACCCCACCTACGAGCAGTACTTC CASSQVNPTYEQYF
TRBJ2-2 TRBD2 - TRBV12-3/TRBV12-4 TGTGCAAGCGGGGGGAGGGCGAACACCGGGGAGCTGTTTTTT CASGGRANTGELFF
TRBJ2-3 - - TRBV27 TGTGCGCAGACCGATACGCAGTATTTT CAQTDTQYF
TRBJ1-5 TRBD1 - TRBV12-3/TRBV12-4 TGTGCCAGCAGTTCTACAGGGGTCCCCAATCAGCCCCAGCATTTT CASSSTGVPNQPQHF
TRBJ2-7 TRBD1 - TRBV12-3/TRBV12-4 TGTGCCAGCAGCGTTAAGACAGGGCTACGAGGTCAGTACTTC CASSVKTGLRGQYF
TRBJ2-5 - once TRBV3-1 TGTGCCAGCAGCAAGACCAGGTACCAAGAGACCCAGTACTTC CASSKTRYQETQYF
TRBJ2-1 TRBD2 - TRBV9 TGTGCCAGCAGCCCTCAGACTAGCGGGAGGGCTAATGAGCAGTTCTTC CASSPQTSGRANEQFF
TRBJ2-7 TRBD1 - TRBV30 TGTGCCTGGACGGGGTTCGGACAGGTCCCCTACGAGCAGTACTTC CAWTGFGQVPYEQYF
TRBJ2-7 - - TRBV29-1 TGCTCCCTCCCCCCAATGTGGGGGTGTTTGTACGAGCAGTACTTC CSLPPMWGCLYEQYF
TRBJ2-3 TRBD1 - TRBV7-3 TGTGCCAGCAGCCCGGGACAGGGGCTCGCAGATACGCAGTATTTT CASSPGQGLADTQYF
TRBJ2-3 TRBD2 - TRBV4-1 TGCGCCAGCAGCCCATTAGCGGGAGGGAACACAGATACGCAGTATTTT CASSPLAGGNTDTQYF
TRBJ2-3 TRBD2 - TRBV10-3 TGTGTCATCAGTGAGCCGGGACTAGCGGGAGGAGATACGCAGTATTTT CVISEPGLAGGDTQYF
TRBJ1-5 - - TRBV4-1 TGCGCCAGCAGCCAAGAAGGGTCAGGCCGCAGCAATCAGCCCCAGCATTTT CASSQEGSGRSNQPQHF
TRBJ2-1 - many TRBV20-1 TGCAGTGCTAGAGATTTCGCTAGCCAAGAAATGTACAATGAGCAGTTCTTC CSARDFASQEMYNEQFF
TRBJ2-3 - - TRBV7-9 TGTGCCAGCAGCGGAATAGGGTGGTCCACTAGCACAGATACGCGGTATTTT CASSGIGWSTSTDTRYF
TRBJ2-7 TRBD2 - TRBV4-3 TGCGCCAGCAGCCACAATAGCGGGAGGGACTACGAGCAGTACTTC CASSHNSGRDYEQYF
TRBJ2-3 - - TRBV3-1 TGTGCCAGCAGCACCCGTGCAGGGGGGCCCACAGATACGCAGTATTTT CASSTRAGGPTDTQYF
TRBJ1-2 - - TRBV3-1 TGTGCCAGCAGCCAAGGAGAGACAGGCTATGGCTACACCTTC CASSQGETGYGYTF
TRBJ2-7 - many TRBV12-3/TRBV12-4 TGTGCCAGCAAAGGGTCCTACGAGCAGTACTTC CASKGSYEQYF
TRBJ2-3 TRBD2 - TRBV3-1 TGTGCCAGCAGTCTGGGACTAGCGGGTTGGAGGCCAGATACGCAGTATTTT CASSLGLAGWRPDTQYF
TRBJ2-2 TRBD2 - TRBV4-1 TGCGCCAGCAGCCATGTCAGCGGGAGCACCGGGGAGCTGTTTTTT CASSHVSGSTGELFF
TRBJ2-7 - once TRBV5-1 TGCGCCAGCAGCCTCCAAAGCAAGCAGTACTTC CASSLQSKQYF
TRBJ2-3 - many TRBV7-2 TGTGCCAGCAGCTTAGTAGTCACAGATACGCAGTATTTT CASSLVVTDTQYF
TRBJ2-1 - - TRBV29-1 TGCAGCCTGTCCCTCTCCTACAATGAGCAGTTCTTC CSLSLSYNEQFF
TRBJ2-7 - once TRBV2 TGTGCCAGCAGATCCTCGGGACGACTCTACGAGCAGTACTTC CASRSSGRLYEQYF
TRBJ2-7 - - TRBV11-2 TGTGCCAGCAGCTTCGGGCAGAGACCTTACAATGAGCAGTACTTC CASSFGQRPYNEQYF
TRBJ2-3 - - TRBV9 TGTGCCAGCAGCGTAGGACAGGCTAAAGATACGCAGTATTTT CASSVGQAKDTQYF
TRBJ2-5 - - TRBV2 TGTGCCAGCAGCCCAGGGGAGTTGGGAGAGACCCAGTACTTC CASSPGELGETQYF
TRBJ1-5 - - TRBV20-1 TGCAGTGCTAGAGATTTGGGCACTTATCAGCCCCAGCATTTT CSARDLGTYQPQHF